The 20 T cell receptor beta chains reported below all come from one sample, sequenced in a study of cytomegalovirus exposure and HLA in healthy donors. The method was immunoSEQ multiplex PCR; TCRdb's version includes in-frame clones alone and lacks a portion of them. This sample has 200,000 or so clones, with approximately 80% found just once. Sequencing was performed on PBMCs. These receptor sequences come from a woman aged 25 to 39 in good health and CMV-seropositive.

The chain has TRBV27 and TRBJ2-7; D is perhaps TRBD2 (6 bases). The CDR3 contains 14 residues. CDR1 MNHEY and CDR2 SMNVEV come from the germline V gene (reference sequence). V dropped 8 bases and J dropped 5 bases, with 19 bases sitting between them. The CDR3 DNA is TGTGCCAGCGGCCCAAGGGCAAGGGAGGACGAGCAGTACTTC. Its protein product is CASGPRAREDEQYF.

This chain connects TRBV12-5 to TRBJ2-1; 10 nucleotides line up with TRBD2. Germline V lookup: CDR1 LGHNT, CDR2 FRNRAP. The CDR3 sequence is 17 residues long. The J segment lost 2 bases and the V segment lost 1 base, leaving 5 bases of the junction unmatched. CDR3 amino acids: CASGLAATSGPYNEQFF. CDR3 nucleotide sequence: TGTGCTAGTGGTTTGGCTGCGACTAGCGGGCCCTACAATGAGCAGTTCTTC.

This sequence joins TRBV28 and TRBJ1-2; maybe TRBD1 (5 bases). Germline V gene data show CDR1 as MDHEN and CDR2 as SYDVKM. The CDR3 consists of 13 residues. V shed 4 bases and J shed 7 bases, with 13 bases lying between them. The CDR3 DNA reads as TGTGCCAGCAGTTGGGACGGGAGGTCTGGCTACACCTTC. This codes for CASSWDGRSGYTF.

The genes are TRBV7-8 and TRBJ2-7; D gene ambiguous. This CDR3 spans 14 amino acids. The germline V gene has CDR1 SGHVS and CDR2 FQNEAQ. With 4 bases removed from V and 1 base from J, the gap between germline ends came to 11 bases. CDR3 protein: CASSSALGSYEQYF. The DNA of the CDR3 is TGTGCCAGCAGCTCGGCCCTCGGGTCCTACGAGCAGTACTTC.

Here the CDR3 reads CASSPSGTVYEQYF. The CDR3 nucleotides read TGTGCCAGCAGCCCATCCGGGACAGTATACGAGCAGTACTTC. The chain joins TRBV5-4 to TRBJ2-7; 7 positions agree with TRBD1. Trimming took 4 bases from V and 4 from J; bases not matched to a gene: 8. The CDR3 has 14 amino acids. The V gene's germline CDR1 is SGHNT and CDR2 YYREEE (reference sequence).

The chain is built from TRBV6-5 and TRBJ2-1; tentative D call: TRBD2 (6 bases). This CDR3 spans 14 amino acids. Looked up from germline, CDR1 is MNHEY and CDR2 is SVGAGI. V shed 7 bases and J shed 10 bases, with 20 bases lying between them. CDR3: CASTLGTSLGEQFF. In DNA form, the CDR3 reads TGTGCCAGCACGTTGGGAACTAGCCTCGGGGAGCAGTTCTTC.

The chain links TRBV6-5 to TRBJ2-3; possible D gene TRBD1, 7 bases. V lost 7 bases and J lost 6, with 20 bases in between. CDR1 is MNHEY and CDR2 is SVGAGI in the germline V gene. This CDR3 is built from 15 residues. CDR3 amino acids: CASTRDSGGTDTQYF. DNA of the CDR3: TGTGCCAGCACCAGGGACAGCGGAGGGACGGATACGCAGTATTTT.

This clone was seen a handful of times. The chain links TRBV19 to TRBJ2-1, with D hard to call. Germline V gene sequence: CDR1 LNHDA, CDR2 SQIVND (reference sequence). V was clipped by 6 bases and J by 6 bases, with 9 bases between them. CDR3 length: 12 residues. DNA of the CDR3: TGTGCCAGTAGCACTCTAGGCAATGAGCAGTTCTTC. This gives the protein CASSTLGNEQFF. The full variable domain, completed using reference TRBV19 and TRBJ2-1, is DGGITQSPKYLFRKEGQNVTLSCEQNLNHDAMYWYRQDPGQGLRLIYYSQIVNDFQKGDIAEGYSVSREKKESFPLTVTSAQKNPTAFYLCASSTLGNEQFFGPGTRLTVL.

The chain couples TRBV25-1 to TRBJ2-1; tentatively, D is TRBD2 (5 bases). The length of the CDR3 is 15 residues. Trimming pared 0 bases from V and 9 bases from J, leaving 15 bases between. The V gene's germline CDR1 is MGHDK and CDR2 SYGVNS. The chain's CDR3 is CASSEYDSSMSEQFF. The CDR3, as DNA: TGTGCCAGCAGTGAATACGACTCTAGCATGAGTGAGCAGTTCTTC.

Here the CDR3 reads CATSREDRGISTDTQYF. In DNA form, the CDR3 reads TGTGCCACCAGCAGAGAGGACAGGGGGATAAGCACAGATACGCAGTATTTT. The genes are TRBV15 and TRBJ2-3; 10 bases align to TRBD1. With V trimmed by 0 bases and J by 0 bases, 3 bases remained unmatched. Germline V gene lookup returns CDR1 LNHNV and CDR2 YYDKDF (reference sequence). This CDR3 is built from 17 residues. Full variable domain (outside the CDR3, taken from reference TRBV15 and TRBJ2-3): DAMVIQNPRYQVTQFGKPVTLSCSQTLNHNVMYWYQQKSSQAPKLLFHYYDKDFNNEADTPDNFQSRRPNTSFCFLDIRSPGLGDTAMYLCATSREDRGISTDTQYFGPGTRLTVL.

The genes are TRBV4-2 and TRBJ2-1; a weak D match, TRBD1 (5 bases). Trimming left V 0 bases short and J 8 bases short, with 11 bases between. Germline V lookup: CDR1 LGHNA, CDR2 YNFKEQ. The CDR3 consists of 14 residues. CDR3 sequence reads: CASSQELRGYEQFF. In nucleotides, the CDR3 is TGTGCCAGCAGCCAAGAATTAAGGGGATATGAGCAGTTCTTC.

Details on this clone: At one end, the junction sequence differs from germline, possibly due to a read error. The DNA for the CDR3 is TGCAGTGCCAGAGACAGGGGAGCTTTCTTT. Its translation: CSARDRGAFF. This chain connects TRBV20-1 to TRBJ1-1, with 8 bases aligning to TRBD1. The CDR3 is made up of 10 amino acids. Germline V CDR1 and CDR2: DFQATT, SNEGSKA (reference sequence).

The chain joins TRBV7-9 to TRBJ2-3, with a weak D call TRBD1 (5 bases). This CDR3 spans 15 amino acids. CDR1 SEHNR and CDR2 FQNEAQ come from the germline V gene (reference sequence). Between the trimmed V and J ends, which lost 5 bases and 3 bases, there was a span of 15 bases. The CDR3 region has the DNA TGTGCCAGCAGCCGTCGGCAGGGATCTACAGATACGCAGTATTTT. Amino acid sequence: CASSRRQGSTDTQYF.

DNA of the CDR3: TGTGCCAGCAAGGGGCCCGACGGGTACGAGCAGTACTTC. It yields the protein CASKGPDGYEQYF. The chain is built from TRBV28 and TRBJ2-7; the D gene is possibly TRBD1 (5 bases). In germline, CDR1 is MDHEN, CDR2 SYDVKM. CDR3 length equals 13 residues. V was clipped by 7 bases and J by 4 bases, with 14 bases between them.

This sequence joins TRBV9 and TRBJ2-7; the match to TRBD2 covers 8 bases. This CDR3 comprises 15 residues. Germline lookup yields CDR1 SGDLS and CDR2 YYNGEE. V lost 2 bases to trimming and J lost 4 bases; unmatched junction nucleotides: 8. CDR3 amino acids: CASSVGSGGLYEQYF. The CDR3 DNA reads as TGTGCCAGCAGCGTCGGGAGCGGGGGTTTATACGAGCAGTACTTC.

This chain uses TRBV7-9 with TRBJ2-1; possibly TRBD2 for D (6 bases). V was shortened by 8 bases and J by 5 bases, with 10 bases between the two germline ends. The CDR3 spans 12 residues. Germline V lookup: CDR1 SEHNR, CDR2 FQNEAQ (reference sequence). CDR3 loop: CASAGGNNEQFF. In DNA, the CDR3 is TGTGCCAGCGCGGGCGGGAACAATGAGCAGTTCTTC.

The V gene is TRBV11-3, the J gene TRBJ2-1; TRBD1 might be the D (5 bases). This CDR3 comprises 14 residues. The ends were cut back, 3 bases at V and 6 bases at J, with 12 bases in the middle. Per the germline V gene, CDR1 is SGHNT and CDR2 is YENEEA. In nucleotides, the CDR3 is TGTGCCAGCAGCTTCCAGGGTGAGGTCAATGAGCAGTTCTTC. Amino acid sequence: CASSFQGEVNEQFF.

V gene TRBV7-2 combines with J gene TRBJ1-2; 8 nucleotides match TRBD1. Germline CDR1 and CDR2: SGHTA and FQGNSA. V lost 1 base to trimming and J lost 4 bases; unmatched junction nucleotides: 5. CDR3 size: 15 residues. CDR3 amino acids: CASSLDRGSVYGYTF. CDR3 DNA sequence: TGTGCCAGCAGCTTAGACAGGGGGTCCGTCTATGGCTACACCTTC. Variable domain in full (rest from reference TRBV7-2 and TRBJ1-2): GAGVSQSPSNKVTEKGKDVELRCDPISGHTALYWYRQSLGQGLEFLIYFQGNSAPDKSGLPSDRFSAERTGGSVSTLTIQRTQQEDSAVYLCASSLDRGSVYGYTFGSGTRLTVV.

The rearrangement links TRBV5-1 to TRBJ1-1; D remains unclear. Germline V gene lookup returns CDR1 SGHRS and CDR2 YFSETQ. The ends were cut back, 0 bases at V and 1 base at J, with 7 bases in the middle. This CDR3 is built from 14 residues. The CDR3 sequence is CASSLAGSNTEAFF. Written as DNA, the CDR3 is TGCGCCAGCAGCTTGGCCGGTTCGAACACTGAAGCTTTCTTT. Full variable domain (remainder filled in from reference TRBV5-1 and TRBJ1-1): KAGVTQTPRYLIKTRGQQVTLSCSPISGHRSVSWYQQTPGQGLQFLFEYFSETQRNKGNFPGRFSGRQFSNSRSEMNVSTLELGDSALYLCASSLAGSNTEAFFGQGTRLTVV.

The V call is TRBV6-6, the J call TRBJ2-7; TRBD1 agrees at 8 bases. V trimming: 6 bases; J trimming: 12 bases; junction bases outside the gene matches: 13. Germline loops: CDR1 MNHNY, CDR2 SVGAGI (reference sequence). The CDR3 loop spans 13 amino acids. The CDR3 sequence is CASSPTGGPVSYF. CDR3 DNA: TGTGCCAGCAGCCCTACAGGGGGGCCCGTCTCGTACTTC.